This T cell receptor (beta chain) was identified in a study of beta chain features in type 1 diabetes. V was pared by 0 bases and J by 1 base, with 14 bases between. Germline V CDR1 and CDR2: SGHRS, YFSETQ. The CDR3 consists of 17 residues. Every bit of the isolated RNA underwent reverse transcription, so sequencing read expressed TCRB transcripts. Assay used: immunoSEQ multiplex PCR; TCRdb lists only in-frame clones, some missing. The data contain 310,000 or so clones, less than 10% of them singletons. In its sample, this clone was seen a few times. The chain joins TRBV5-1 to TRBJ1-3; no reliable D call. Sequenced: central memory CD4+ T cells from blood. This receptor was taken from a woman between 18 and 29 years old in good health. In nucleotides, the CDR3 is TGCGCCAGCAGCTTGGCAGGCGGCAGCCCATCTGGAAACACCATATATTTT. Translation gives CASSLAGGSPSGNTIYF.